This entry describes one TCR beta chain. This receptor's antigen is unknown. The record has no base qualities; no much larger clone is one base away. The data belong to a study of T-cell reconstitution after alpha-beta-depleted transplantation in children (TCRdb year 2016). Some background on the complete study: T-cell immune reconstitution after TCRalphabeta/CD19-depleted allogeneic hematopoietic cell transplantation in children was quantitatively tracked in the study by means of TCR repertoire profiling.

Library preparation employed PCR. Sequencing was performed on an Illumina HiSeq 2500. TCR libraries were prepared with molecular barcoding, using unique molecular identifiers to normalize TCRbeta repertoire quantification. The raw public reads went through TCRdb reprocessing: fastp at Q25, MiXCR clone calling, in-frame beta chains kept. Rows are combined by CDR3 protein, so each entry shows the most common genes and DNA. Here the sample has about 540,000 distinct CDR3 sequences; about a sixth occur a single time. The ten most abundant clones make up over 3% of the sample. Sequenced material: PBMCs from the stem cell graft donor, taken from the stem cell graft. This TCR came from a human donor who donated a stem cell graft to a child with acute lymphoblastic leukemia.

The CDR3 reads CASSLGGGGGLQETQYF. The sequence in DNA is TGTGCCAGCAGCTTAGGGGGCGGGGGGGGATTACAAGAGACCCAGTACTTC. Recombination connected TRBV13 to TRBJ2-5, and TRBD2 aligns with 9 junction nucleotides. Per the germline V gene (reference sequence), PRHDT is the CDR1 and FYEKMQ is the CDR2. The cysteine opens and the phenylalanine closes a CDR3 of 17 amino acids. The kept DNA is CDR3 alone, 51 bases in frame from the first base. Ends trimmed: V by 0 bases, J by 2 bases; bases unmatched to a gene: 7.